Included here is one TCR beta chain sequence, with context. Its antigen is as yet unknown. The germline gene is not matched at one end of the junction; a read error may be the cause. The sample comes from a study of cytomegalovirus exposure and HLA in healthy donors. Turning to the study itself: Counted in an early data release were tens of millions of unique TCRs from HLA-typed donors.

This CDR3 region has 13 residues. CDR1 is WSHSY, CDR2 SAAADI, per germline. Findings of the study overall: The HLA-A and HLA-B alleles of most subjects were reportedly predicted accurately from TCR beta sequences. Overall, around 160 TCR beta chains were annotated as cytomegalovirus-associated. An analysis done earlier found most TCR beta V segments productive about 90% or about 30% of the time.

Primers included in the PCR were 60 Vbeta and 13 Jbeta primers. Using immunoSEQ multiplex PCR, the repertoire was profiled, and TCRdb retains in-frame clones only, with some absent. The sample consists of about 140,000 clones, approximately 80% of them appearing once. The sample was PBMCs. This receptor was identified in a male donor in good health and CMV-seronegative. The J gene is TRBJ1-1, the V gene TRBV10-2; tentatively, D is TRBD1 (6 bases). The CDR3 is CASTETGRTEAFF. The CDR3 bases are TGCGCCAGCACTGAGACAGGTAGGACTGAAGCTTTCTTT.